The 23 T cell receptor beta chains below were found in one sample sequenced in a study of blood T cell repertoires in COVID-19. Libraries were prepared by immunoSEQ multiplex PCR; TCRdb keeps only in-frame clonotypes and omits some of them. The sample has approximately 10,000 clones, around 70% seen once. The specimen sequenced was peripheral blood. All receptors come from a man aged 55 to 69 with COVID-19, enrolled during active disease.

The chain recombines TRBV4-1 with TRBJ2-1; 11 bases align to TRBD2. CDR1 is MGHRA, CDR2 YSYEKL, per germline. V dropped 2 bases and J dropped 5; count of bases not matched to a gene: 8. CDR3 length: 17 residues. The CDR3 DNA is TGCGCCAGCAGCCAAAGGCACCTAGCGGGAGGCGACAATGAGCAGTTCTTC. It translates to CASSQRHLAGGDNEQFF.

The rearrangement uses TRBV7-9 and TRBJ1-1; no firm D call. The V end lost 4 bases, the J end lost 1 base, and 10 bases lay between the germline ends. The CDR3 loop spans 14 amino acids. From germline, CDR1 is SEHNR and CDR2 FQNEAQ (reference sequence). CDR3 sequence (DNA): TGTGCCAGCAGCTCCTGGGCAGAGAACACTGAAGCTTTCTTT. It specifies CASSSWAENTEAFF.

The V and J genes are TRBV14 and TRBJ1-4; D remains unclear. Trimming left V 1 base short and J 6 bases short, with 18 bases between. The CDR3 runs to 17 residues. From germline, CDR1 is SGHDN and CDR2 FVKESK. The CDR3 DNA is TGTGCCAGCAGCCAAGGTCGGCGCGGGTCCTTCGATGAAAAACTGTTTTTT. Translated, it gives CASSQGRRGSFDEKLFF.

This clone was detected only a few times. The rearrangement joins TRBV27 to TRBJ2-7, with 9 bases aligning to TRBD1. The germline gives CDR1 MNHEY, CDR2 SMNVEV (reference sequence). This CDR3 contains 11 residues. The CDR3 spells CASTLETGGVV. The CDR3 nucleotides are TGTGCCAGCACCCTTGAGACAGGGGGAGTCGTC.

This clone was observed once. The rearrangement links TRBV4-1 to TRBJ2-5; 7 positions match TRBD1. Germline V gene sequence: CDR1 MGHRA, CDR2 YSYEKL. J was trimmed by 5 bases and V by 1 base; bases with no gene match: 10. This CDR3 spans 16 amino acids. DNA for the CDR3: TGCGCCAGCAGCCAAGTGGAGTACAGGGGAGTTGAGACCCAGTACTTC. It yields the protein CASSQVEYRGVETQYF.

J is TRBJ2-2 and V is TRBV27; 7 bases line up with TRBD2. Germline CDR1 MNHEY, CDR2 SMNVEV (reference sequence). V dropped 4 bases and J dropped 5; count of bases not matched to a gene: 1. This CDR3 has 13 amino acids. Here the CDR3 DNA reads TGTGCCAGCAGTTGGGGGGGGACCGGGGAGCTGTTTTTT. Translated: CASSWGGTGELFF.

Regarding this clone: The same CDR3 also results from other DNA sequences found in this sample. The gene calls are TRBV27 and TRBJ1-4, with D perhaps matching TRBD1 (6 bases). Deletions cut 5 bases from V and 8 bases from J, with 12 bases between. The CDR3 contains 13 residues. Germline loops: CDR1 MNHEY, CDR2 SMNVEV (reference sequence). CDR3 residues: CASSHREGEKLFF. The CDR3 DNA reads TGTGCCAGCAGTCACAGGGAGGGAGAAAAACTGTTTTTT. Based on the CDR3 plus reference TRBV27 and TRBJ1-4, the full variable domain is EAQVTQNPRYLITVTGKKLTVTCSQNMNHEYMSWYRQDPGLGLRQIYYSMNVEVTDKGDVPEGYKVSRKEKRNFPLILESPSPNQTSLYFCASSHREGEKLFFGSGTQLSVL.

The genes are TRBV30 and TRBJ1-4, with D unclear. CDR1 is GTSNPN, CDR2 SVGIG, per germline (reference sequence). Between the trimmed V and J ends, which lost 4 bases and 6 bases, there was a span of 6 bases. This CDR3 has 11 residues. CDR3 coding DNA: TGTGCCTGGACGCTAGATGAAAAACTGTTTTTT. It yields the protein CAWTLDEKLFF.

The J gene is TRBJ2-7, the V gene TRBV12-5, with no clear D. The CDR3 consists of 15 residues. The ends were cut back, 0 bases at V and 3 bases at J, with 12 bases in the middle. Germline CDR1 LGHNT, CDR2 FRNRAP. CDR3 protein: CASGLVLPSNYEQYV. In DNA form, the CDR3 reads TGTGCTAGTGGTTTGGTACTTCCGAGTAACTACGAGCAGTACGTC.

V gene TRBV24-1 combines with J gene TRBJ2-1, with 9 bases that match TRBD2. Unmatched junction bases numbered 13, after V lost 5 bases and J lost 3 bases. The CDR3 totals 18 residues. The germline gives CDR1 KGHDR, CDR2 SFDVKD. CDR3 bases: TGTGCCACCAGTGCCTCTTTTAGTGCGGGAGGGGACTACAATGAGCAGTTCTTC. Translating it yields CATSASFSAGGDYNEQFF.

The chain joins TRBV5-4 to TRBJ2-5; D is unclear. With 0 bases removed from V and 5 bases from J, the gap between germline ends came to 8 bases. The CDR3 has 13 amino acids. CDR1 is SGHNT, CDR2 YYREEE, per germline (reference sequence). The CDR3 DNA sequence: TGTGCCAGCAGCTTGGAAAGCGTTGAGACCCAGTACTTC. As protein: CASSLESVETQYF. Complete variable domain (other parts from reference TRBV5-4 and TRBJ2-5): ETGVTQSPTHLIKTRGQQVTLRCSSQSGHNTVSWYQQALGQGPQFIFQYYREEENGRGNFPPRFSGLQFPNYSSELNVNALELDDSALYLCASSLESVETQYFGPGTRLLVL.

The V and J genes are TRBV7-2 and TRBJ2-3; 8 bases map to TRBD1. The CDR3 has 12 residues. CDR1 is SGHTA and CDR2 is FQGNSA in the germline V gene. The V gene end was trimmed by 7 bases and the J gene end by 4 bases; junction bases not matched to a gene: 1. Here the CDR3 reads CASTQGADTQYF. Here the CDR3 DNA reads TGTGCCAGCACACAGGGGGCAGATACGCAGTATTTT. The full variable domain, rest sourced from reference TRBV7-2 and TRBJ2-3, is GAGVSQSPSNKVTEKGKDVELRCDPISGHTALYWYRQSLGQGLEFLIYFQGNSAPDKSGLPSDRFSAERTGGSVSTLTIQRTQQEDSAVYLCASTQGADTQYFGPGTRLTVL.

V is TRBV7-7 and J is TRBJ2-1; D is unresolved. There are 16 residues in the CDR3. The germline gives CDR1 SSHAT, CDR2 FNYEAQ (reference sequence). Trimming took off 3 bases at V and 3 bases at J, with 15 bases between the two ends. This CDR3 is CASSFGTEINYNEQFF. CDR3 nucleotide sequence: TGTGCCAGCAGCTTCGGTACAGAAATAAACTACAATGAGCAGTTCTTC.

The chain couples TRBV7-8 to TRBJ2-7; D possibly corresponds to TRBD2 (6 bases). Germline V lookup: CDR1 SGHVS, CDR2 FQNEAQ. V lost 5 bases and J lost 3, with 11 bases in between. This CDR3 is built from 13 residues. CDR3 region: CASSHRTNYEQYF. In DNA, the CDR3 is TGTGCCAGCAGCCATCGGACTAACTACGAGCAGTACTTC.

V gene TRBV6-5 combines with J gene TRBJ2-1; D possibly corresponds to TRBD2 (6 bases). Per the germline V gene, CDR1 is MNHEY and CDR2 is SVGAGI. This CDR3 region has 14 residues. Deletions cut 6 bases from V and 2 bases from J, with 11 bases between. The CDR3 region is CASSRREAYNEQFF. DNA of the CDR3: TGTGCCAGCAGCCGCAGGGAGGCCTACAATGAGCAGTTCTTC.

V usage is TRBV7-8 and J usage is TRBJ1-1, with unresolved D. Germline CDR1 and CDR2: SGHVS and FQNEAQ. The V end was cut by 2 bases, the J end by 4 bases, with 11 bases between. The CDR3 sequence is 14 residues long. DNA for the CDR3: TGTGCCAGCAGCTTATGGGGAGGTGGCACTGAAGCTTTCTTT. Its translation: CASSLWGGGTEAFF.

V usage is TRBV7-8 and J usage is TRBJ2-3; tentatively, D is TRBD2 (6 bases). Germline V CDR1 and CDR2: SGHVS, FQNEAQ. V was shortened by 5 bases and J by 3 bases, with 12 bases between the two germline ends. The CDR3 is made up of 14 amino acids. This chain's CDR3 is CASSPAGRTDTQYF. Here the CDR3 DNA reads TGTGCCAGCAGCCCCGCGGGGAGGACAGATACGCAGTATTTT.

The chain has TRBV5-1 and TRBJ2-2; 9 bases are a match to TRBD2. This CDR3 is built from 15 residues. Germline trimming cut 0 bases from V and 6 bases from J; bases unmatched to any gene: 3. CDR1 SGHRS and CDR2 YFSETQ come from the germline V gene. This CDR3 reads CASSLVAGEAGELFF. Here the CDR3 DNA reads TGCGCCAGCAGCTTGGTAGCGGGAGAGGCCGGGGAGCTGTTTTTT.

V usage is TRBV5-6 and J usage is TRBJ2-7, with 7 bases that match TRBD1. CDR1 and CDR2 from the germline V gene are SGHDT and YYEEEE. Trimming at V came to 6 bases and at J to 6 bases, leaving 12 bases not matched to a gene. This CDR3 is 14 amino acids long. Here the CDR3 DNA reads TGTGCCAGCAACCCAACCGACAGGGTCATCGAGCAGTACTTC. Translating gives CASNPTDRVIEQYF.

V usage is TRBV11-3 and J usage is TRBJ1-1, with TRBD1 identical over 7 bases. The CDR3 extends over 15 amino acids. The trim removed 5 bases at V and 6 bases at J, leaving 12 bases unmatched. Germline V gene lookup returns CDR1 SGHNT and CDR2 YENEEA. The chain's CDR3 is CASSPGPDRKAEAFF. CDR3 sequence (DNA): TGTGCCAGCAGCCCAGGGCCGGACAGGAAGGCTGAAGCTTTCTTT. Complete variable domain (other parts from reference TRBV11-3 and TRBJ1-1): EAGVVQSPRYKIIEKKQPVAFWCNPISGHNTLYWYLQNLGQGPELLIRYENEEAVDDSQLPKDRFSAERLKGVDSTLKIQPAELGDSAVYLCASSPGPDRKAEAFFGQGTRLTVV.

The chain links TRBV6-5 to TRBJ1-2; D unclear. The V gene lost 7 bases and the J gene lost 11 bases, with 14 bases spanning the gap. Germline assignment: CDR1 MNHEY and CDR2 SVGAGI. This CDR3 region has 11 residues. The CDR3 here is CASTRSGIYTF. CDR3 bases: TGTGCCAGCACCCGAAGCGGGATTTACACCTTC.

This clone was recorded once. The chain is built from TRBV7-9 and TRBJ2-2, with D possibly matching TRBD2 (7 bases). V dropped 1 base and J dropped 0 bases, with 12 bases sitting between them. CDR3 size: 17 residues. Germline values: CDR1 SEHNR, CDR2 FQNEAQ (reference sequence). CDR3 sequence: CASSLERGGPNTGELFF. In nucleotides, the CDR3 is TGTGCCAGCAGCTTAGAGCGCGGGGGCCCGAACACCGGGGAGCTGTTTTTT.

The gene calls are TRBV19 and TRBJ1-3; 9 bases match TRBD1. Germline-derived CDR1 and CDR2 are LNHDA and SQIVND (reference sequence). This CDR3 is built from 15 residues. Germline trimming cut 6 bases from V and 2 bases from J; bases unmatched to any gene: 5. The CDR3 nucleotides are TGTGCCAGTAGCCCACAGGGGGCTGCTGGAAACACCATATATTTT. Translated: CASSPQGAAGNTIYF.